This T cell receptor (beta chain) was documented in a study of cytomegalovirus exposure and HLA in healthy donors. Study-level findings and limits: Most sequenced TCRs were rare (though some public TCRs occurred in many donors).

There are 14 residues in the CDR3. The germline CDR1 and CDR2 sequences are SQVTM and ANQGSEA. The V gene end was trimmed by 1 base and the J gene end by 4 bases; junction bases not matched to a gene: 6. This clone has only one observation. What it binds is unknown. TCRdb keeps only in-frame clones here, not all; method: immunoSEQ multiplex PCR. The table has 200,000 to 300,000 clones, more than 75% seen once. The sequenced sample was PBMCs. This TCR derives from a woman in her 30s in good health and CMV-seropositive. J is TRBJ1-1 and V is TRBV29-1; 7 nucleotides line up with TRBD1. CDR3 in DNA: TGCAGCGTTGAAGTAGGGGGCTCGGGCACTGAAGCTTTCTTT. It translates to CSVEVGGSGTEAFF.